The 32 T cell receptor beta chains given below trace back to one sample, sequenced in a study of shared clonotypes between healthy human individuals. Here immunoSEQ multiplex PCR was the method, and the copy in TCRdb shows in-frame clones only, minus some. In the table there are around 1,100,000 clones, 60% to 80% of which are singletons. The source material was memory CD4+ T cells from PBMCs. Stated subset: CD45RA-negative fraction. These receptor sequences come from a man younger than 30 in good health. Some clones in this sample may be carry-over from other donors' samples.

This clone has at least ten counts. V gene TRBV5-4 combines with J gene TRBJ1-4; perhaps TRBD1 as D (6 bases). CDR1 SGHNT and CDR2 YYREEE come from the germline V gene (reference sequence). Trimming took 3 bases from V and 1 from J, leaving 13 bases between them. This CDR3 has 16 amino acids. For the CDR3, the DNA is TGTGCCAGCAGCTCGAGACAGGCGGGAACTAATGAAAAACTGTTTTTT. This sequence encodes CASSSRQAGTNEKLFF. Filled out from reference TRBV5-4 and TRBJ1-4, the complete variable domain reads ETGVTQSPTHLIKTRGQQVTLRCSSQSGHNTVSWYQQALGQGPQFIFQYYREEENGRGNFPPRFSGLQFPNYSSELNVNALELDDSALYLCASSSRQAGTNEKLFFGSGTQLSVL.

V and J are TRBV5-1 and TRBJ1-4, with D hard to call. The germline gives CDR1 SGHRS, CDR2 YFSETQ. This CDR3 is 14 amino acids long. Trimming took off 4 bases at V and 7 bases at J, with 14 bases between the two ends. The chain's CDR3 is CASSQDIAREKLFF. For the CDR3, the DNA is TGCGCCAGCAGCCAAGACATAGCTCGTGAAAAACTGTTTTTT.

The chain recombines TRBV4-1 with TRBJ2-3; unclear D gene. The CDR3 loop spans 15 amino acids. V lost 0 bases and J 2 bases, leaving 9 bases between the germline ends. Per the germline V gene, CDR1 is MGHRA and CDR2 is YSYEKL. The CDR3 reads CASSQDGPPTDTQYF. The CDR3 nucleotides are TGCGCCAGCAGCCAAGATGGGCCGCCCACAGATACGCAGTATTTT.

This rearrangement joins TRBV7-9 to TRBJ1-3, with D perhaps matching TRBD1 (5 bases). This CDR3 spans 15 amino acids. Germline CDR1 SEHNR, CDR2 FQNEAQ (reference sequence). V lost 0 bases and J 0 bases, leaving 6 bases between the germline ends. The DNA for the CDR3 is TGTGCCAGCAGCTTAGCTGGGGGCTCTGGAAACACCATATATTTT. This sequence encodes CASSLAGGSGNTIYF.

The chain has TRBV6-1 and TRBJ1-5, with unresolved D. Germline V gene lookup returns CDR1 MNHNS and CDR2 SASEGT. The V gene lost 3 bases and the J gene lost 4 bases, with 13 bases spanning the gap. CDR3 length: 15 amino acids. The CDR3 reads CASSEEWHPNQPQHF. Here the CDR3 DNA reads TGTGCCAGCAGTGAGGAGTGGCACCCTAATCAGCCCCAGCATTTT.

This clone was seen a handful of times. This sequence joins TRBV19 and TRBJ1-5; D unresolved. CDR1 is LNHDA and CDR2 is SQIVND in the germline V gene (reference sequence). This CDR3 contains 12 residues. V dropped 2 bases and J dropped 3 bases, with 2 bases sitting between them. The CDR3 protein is CASSILNQPQHF. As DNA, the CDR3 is TGTGCCAGTAGTATACTCAATCAGCCCCAGCATTTT.

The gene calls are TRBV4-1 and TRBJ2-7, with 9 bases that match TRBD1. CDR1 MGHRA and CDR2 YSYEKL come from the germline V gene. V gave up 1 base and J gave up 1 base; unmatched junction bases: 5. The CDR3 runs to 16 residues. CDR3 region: CASSQGVGQGSYEQYF. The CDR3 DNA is TGCGCCAGCAGCCAAGGGGTCGGACAGGGGTCCTACGAGCAGTACTTC.

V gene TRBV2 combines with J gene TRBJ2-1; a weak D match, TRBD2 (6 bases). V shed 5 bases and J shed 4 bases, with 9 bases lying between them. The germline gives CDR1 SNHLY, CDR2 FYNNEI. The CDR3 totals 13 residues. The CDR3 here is CASSMGGYNEQFF. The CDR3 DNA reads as TGTGCCAGCAGTATGGGGGGATACAATGAGCAGTTCTTC. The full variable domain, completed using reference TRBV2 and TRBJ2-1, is EPEVTQTPSHQVTQMGQEVILRCVPISNHLYFYWYRQILGQKVEFLVSFYNNEISEKSEIFDDQFSVERPDGSNFTLKIRSTKLEDSAMYFCASSMGGYNEQFFGPGTRLTVL.

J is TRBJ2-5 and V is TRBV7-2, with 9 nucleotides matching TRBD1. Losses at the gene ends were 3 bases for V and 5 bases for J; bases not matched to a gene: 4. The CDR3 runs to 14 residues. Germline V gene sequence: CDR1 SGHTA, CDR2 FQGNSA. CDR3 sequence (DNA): TGTGCCAGCAGCTTGGCCGGGACAGGGGAGACCCAGTACTTC. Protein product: CASSLAGTGETQYF. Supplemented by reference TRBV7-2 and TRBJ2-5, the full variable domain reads GAGVSQSPSNKVTEKGKDVELRCDPISGHTALYWYRQSLGQGLEFLIYFQGNSAPDKSGLPSDRFSAERTGGSVSTLTIQRTQQEDSAVYLCASSLAGTGETQYFGPGTRLLVL.

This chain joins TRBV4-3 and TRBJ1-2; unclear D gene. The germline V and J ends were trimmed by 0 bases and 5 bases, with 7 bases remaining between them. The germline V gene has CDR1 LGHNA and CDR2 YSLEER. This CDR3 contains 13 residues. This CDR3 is CASSQDQTYGYTF. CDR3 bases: TGCGCCAGCAGCCAAGACCAGACTTATGGCTACACCTTC.

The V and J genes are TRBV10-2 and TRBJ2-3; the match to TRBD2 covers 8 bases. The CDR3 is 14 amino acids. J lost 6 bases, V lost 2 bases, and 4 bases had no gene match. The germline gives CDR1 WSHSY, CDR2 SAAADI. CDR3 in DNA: TGCGCCAGCAGTGAGGCGGGCGGGGGGGATACGCAGTATTTT. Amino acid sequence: CASSEAGGGDTQYF.

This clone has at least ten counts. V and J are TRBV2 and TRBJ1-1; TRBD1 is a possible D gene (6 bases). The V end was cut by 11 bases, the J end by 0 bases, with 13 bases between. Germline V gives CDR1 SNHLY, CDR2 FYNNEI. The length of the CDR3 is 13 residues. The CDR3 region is CAAQGDMNTEAFF. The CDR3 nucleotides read TGTGCCGCACAGGGTGACATGAACACTGAAGCTTTCTTT.

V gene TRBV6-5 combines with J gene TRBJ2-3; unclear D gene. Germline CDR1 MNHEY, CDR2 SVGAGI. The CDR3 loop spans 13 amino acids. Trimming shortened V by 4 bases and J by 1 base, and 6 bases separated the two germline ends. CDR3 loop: CASSFQGTDTQYF. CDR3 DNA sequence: TGTGCCAGCAGTTTCCAGGGCACAGATACGCAGTATTTT.

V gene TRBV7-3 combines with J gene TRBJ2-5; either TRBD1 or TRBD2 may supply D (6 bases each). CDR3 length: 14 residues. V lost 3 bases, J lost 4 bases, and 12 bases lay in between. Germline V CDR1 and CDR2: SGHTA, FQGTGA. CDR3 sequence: CASSFGGTRETQYF. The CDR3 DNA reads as TGTGCCAGCAGCTTTGGGGGGACACGAGAGACCCAGTACTTC.

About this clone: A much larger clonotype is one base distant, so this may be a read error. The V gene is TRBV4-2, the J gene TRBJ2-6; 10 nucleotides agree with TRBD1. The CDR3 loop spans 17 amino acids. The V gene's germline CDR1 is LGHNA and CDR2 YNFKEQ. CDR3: CAGSLGTGESGANVLTF. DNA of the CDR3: TGTGCCGGCAGCCTCGGGACAGGGGAAAGTGGGGCCAACGTCCTGACTTTC.

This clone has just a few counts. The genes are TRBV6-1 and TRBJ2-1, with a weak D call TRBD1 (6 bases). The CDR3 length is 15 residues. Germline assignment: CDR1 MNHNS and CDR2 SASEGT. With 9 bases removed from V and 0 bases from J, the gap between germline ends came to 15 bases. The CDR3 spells CARNRDPTSYNEQFF. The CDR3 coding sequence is TGTGCCAGAAACAGGGATCCTACCTCCTACAATGAGCAGTTCTTC.

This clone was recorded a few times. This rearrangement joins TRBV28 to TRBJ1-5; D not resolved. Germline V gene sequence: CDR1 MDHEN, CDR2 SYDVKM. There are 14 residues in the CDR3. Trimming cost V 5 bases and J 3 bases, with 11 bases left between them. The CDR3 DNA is TGTGCCAGCAGTAACCATGCCCCCAATCAGCCCCAGCATTTT. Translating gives CASSNHAPNQPQHF.

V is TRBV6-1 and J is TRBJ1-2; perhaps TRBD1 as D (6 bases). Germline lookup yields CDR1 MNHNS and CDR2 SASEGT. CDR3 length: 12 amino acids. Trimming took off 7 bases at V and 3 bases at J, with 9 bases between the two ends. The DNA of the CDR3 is TGTGCCAGCAACAGGGACTACTATGGCTACACCTTC. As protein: CASNRDYYGYTF.

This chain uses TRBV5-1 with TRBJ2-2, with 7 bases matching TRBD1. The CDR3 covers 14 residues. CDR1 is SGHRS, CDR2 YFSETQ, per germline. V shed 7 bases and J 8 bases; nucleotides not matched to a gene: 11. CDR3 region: CASQQGFYWGELFF. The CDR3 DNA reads TGCGCCAGCCAACAGGGGTTTTACTGGGGGGAGCTGTTTTTT.

The CDR3, as DNA: TGTGCCAGCAGCGTCCAACGTGGGGAGGGCTATGGCTACACCTTC. This translates into CASSVQRGEGYGYTF. This chain uses TRBV9 with TRBJ1-2, with D uncertain. Germline-derived CDR1 and CDR2 are SGDLS and YYNGEE. Trimming removed 2 bases at V and 4 bases at J, with 15 bases between. This CDR3 has 15 amino acids.

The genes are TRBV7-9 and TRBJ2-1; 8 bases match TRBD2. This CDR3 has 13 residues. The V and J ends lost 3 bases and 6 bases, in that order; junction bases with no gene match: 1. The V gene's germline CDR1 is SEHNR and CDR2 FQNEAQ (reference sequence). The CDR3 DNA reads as TGTGCCAGCAGCTTTGGACTAGCCAATGAGCAGTTCTTC. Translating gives CASSFGLANEQFF.

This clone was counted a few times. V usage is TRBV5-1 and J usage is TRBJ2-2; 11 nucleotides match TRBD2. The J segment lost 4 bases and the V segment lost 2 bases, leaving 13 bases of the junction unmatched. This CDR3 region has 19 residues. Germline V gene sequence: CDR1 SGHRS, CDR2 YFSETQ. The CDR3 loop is CASSFFLSGSGRVTGELFF. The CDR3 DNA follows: TGCGCCAGCAGCTTCTTCTTGTCGGGTAGCGGGAGGGTCACCGGGGAGCTGTTTTTT.

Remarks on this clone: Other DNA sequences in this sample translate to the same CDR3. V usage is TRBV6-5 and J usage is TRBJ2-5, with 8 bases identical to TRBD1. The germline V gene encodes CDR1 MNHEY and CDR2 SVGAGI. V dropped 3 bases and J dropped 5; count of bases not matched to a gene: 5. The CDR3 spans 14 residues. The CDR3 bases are TGTGCCAGCAGTTATTCCAACAGGGGGGAGACCCAGTACTTC. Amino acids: CASSYSNRGETQYF.

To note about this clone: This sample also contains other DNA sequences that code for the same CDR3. The CDR3 loop reads CASSGGETQYF. CDR3 nucleotide sequence: TGTGCCAGCAGTGGGGGAGAGACCCAGTACTTC. This chain connects TRBV2 to TRBJ2-5; no reliable D call. This CDR3 has 11 amino acids. Germline values: CDR1 SNHLY, CDR2 FYNNEI. Trimming removed 4 bases from V and 4 bases from J, with 4 bases in between.

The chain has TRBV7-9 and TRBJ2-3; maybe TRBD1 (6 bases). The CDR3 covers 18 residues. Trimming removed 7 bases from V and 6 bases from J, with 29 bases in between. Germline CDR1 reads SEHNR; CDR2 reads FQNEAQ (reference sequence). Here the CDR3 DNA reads TGTGCCAGCACCCAACCTCGGGACAATTTACTCGTTAGGGATACGCAGTATTTT. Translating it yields CASTQPRDNLLVRDTQYF.

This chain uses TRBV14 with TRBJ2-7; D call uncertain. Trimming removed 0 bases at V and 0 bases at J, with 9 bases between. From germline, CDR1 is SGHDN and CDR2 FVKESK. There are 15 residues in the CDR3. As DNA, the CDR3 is TGTGCCAGCAGCCAAGATCGCGCCAGCTCCTACGAGCAGTACTTC. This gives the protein CASSQDRASSYEQYF. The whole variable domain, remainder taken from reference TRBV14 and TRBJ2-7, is EAGVTQFPSHSVIEKGQTVTLRCDPISGHDNLYWYRRVMGKEIKFLLHFVKESKQDESGMPNNRFLAERTGGTYSTLKVQPAELEDSGVYFCASSQDRASSYEQYFGPGTRLTVT.

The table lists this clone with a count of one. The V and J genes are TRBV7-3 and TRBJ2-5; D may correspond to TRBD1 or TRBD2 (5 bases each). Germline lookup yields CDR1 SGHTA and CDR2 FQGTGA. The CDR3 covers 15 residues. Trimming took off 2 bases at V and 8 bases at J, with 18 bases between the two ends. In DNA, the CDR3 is TGTGCCAGCAGCTTAGGCTACGGGACCAATAGTACCCAGTACTTC. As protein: CASSLGYGTNSTQYF.

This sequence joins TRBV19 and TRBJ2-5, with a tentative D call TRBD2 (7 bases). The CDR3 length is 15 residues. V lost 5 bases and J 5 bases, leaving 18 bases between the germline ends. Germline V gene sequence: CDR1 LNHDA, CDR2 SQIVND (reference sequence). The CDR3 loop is CASSFQGRGVETQYF. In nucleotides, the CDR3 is TGTGCCAGTAGTTTTCAGGGGAGGGGAGTGGAGACCCAGTACTTC. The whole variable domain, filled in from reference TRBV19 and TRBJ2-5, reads DGGITQSPKYLFRKEGQNVTLSCEQNLNHDAMYWYRQDPGQGLRLIYYSQIVNDFQKGDIAEGYSVSREKKESFPLTVTSAQKNPTAFYLCASSFQGRGVETQYFGPGTRLLVL.

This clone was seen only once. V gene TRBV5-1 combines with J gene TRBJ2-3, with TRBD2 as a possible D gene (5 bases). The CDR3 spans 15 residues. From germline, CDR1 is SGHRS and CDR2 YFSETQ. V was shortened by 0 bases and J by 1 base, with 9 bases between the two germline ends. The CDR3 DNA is TGCGCCAGCAGCTTGGCCGGGATGGGCACAGATACGCAGTATTTT. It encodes CASSLAGMGTDTQYF.

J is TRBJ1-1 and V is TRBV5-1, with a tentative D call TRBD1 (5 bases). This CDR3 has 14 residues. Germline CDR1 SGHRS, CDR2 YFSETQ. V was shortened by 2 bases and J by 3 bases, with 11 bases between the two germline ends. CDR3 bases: TGCGCCAGCAGCTTCAGAGGAGGGGACACTGAAGCTTTCTTT. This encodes CASSFRGGDTEAFF.

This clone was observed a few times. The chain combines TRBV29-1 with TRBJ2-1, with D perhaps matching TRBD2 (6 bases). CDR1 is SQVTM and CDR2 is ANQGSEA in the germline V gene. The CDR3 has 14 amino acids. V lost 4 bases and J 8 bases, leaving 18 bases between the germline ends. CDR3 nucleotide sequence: TGCAGCGTTGGGGTTGGGACTCCAGCCGATGAGCAGTTCTTC. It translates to CSVGVGTPADEQFF.

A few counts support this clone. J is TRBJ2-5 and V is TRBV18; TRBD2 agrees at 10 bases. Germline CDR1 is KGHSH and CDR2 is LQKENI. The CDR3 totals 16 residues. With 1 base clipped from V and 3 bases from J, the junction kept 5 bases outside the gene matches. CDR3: CASSPLAGGPEETQYF. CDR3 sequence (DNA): TGTGCCAGCTCACCACTAGCGGGAGGACCCGAAGAGACCCAGTACTTC.